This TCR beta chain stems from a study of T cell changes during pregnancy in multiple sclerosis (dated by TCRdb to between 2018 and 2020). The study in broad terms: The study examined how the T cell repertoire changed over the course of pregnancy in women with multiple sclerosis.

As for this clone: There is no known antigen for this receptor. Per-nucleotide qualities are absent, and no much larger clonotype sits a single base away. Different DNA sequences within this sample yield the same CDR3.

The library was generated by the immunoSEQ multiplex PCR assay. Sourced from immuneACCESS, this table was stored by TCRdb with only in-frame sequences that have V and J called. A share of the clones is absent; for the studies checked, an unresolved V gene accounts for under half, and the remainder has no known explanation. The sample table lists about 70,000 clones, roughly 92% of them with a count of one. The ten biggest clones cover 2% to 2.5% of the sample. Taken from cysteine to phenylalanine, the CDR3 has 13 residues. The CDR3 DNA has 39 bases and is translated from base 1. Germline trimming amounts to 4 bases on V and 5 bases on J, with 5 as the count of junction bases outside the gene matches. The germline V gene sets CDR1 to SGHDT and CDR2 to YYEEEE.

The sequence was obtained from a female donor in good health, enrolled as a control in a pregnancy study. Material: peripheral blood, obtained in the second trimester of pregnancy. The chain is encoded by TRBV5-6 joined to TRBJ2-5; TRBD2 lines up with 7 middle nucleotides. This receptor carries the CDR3 CASSPAGGETQYF. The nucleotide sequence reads TGTGCCAGCAGCCCAGCCGGGGGGGAGACCCAGTACTTC.